This T cell receptor beta chain originates from a study of blood T cell repertoires in COVID-19. Membership in each cohort depended on participant-reported clinical history. V lost 4 bases to trimming and J lost 0 bases, with 13 bases between them. Germline values: CDR1 ENHRY, CDR2 SYGVKD. CDR3 size: 16 residues. The repertoire was sequenced with immunoSEQ multiplex PCR; TCRdb's copy has only in-frame clones and lacks some. The sample shows roughly 220,000 clones, about four fifths of them seen only once. The specimen was PBMCs or T cells enriched from blood (not recorded which). This clonotype originated in a woman between 35 and 50 years old with acute COVID-19. The chain recombines TRBV10-3 with TRBJ1-3; TRBD1 might be the D (6 bases). The CDR3 protein is CAISAKDSNSGNTIYF. The DNA of the CDR3 is TGTGCCATCAGTGCAAAGGACAGCAACTCTGGAAACACCATATATTTT.